Described below is a single TCR beta chain sequence and its context. Its antigen is as yet unknown. The entry originates in a study of shared clonotypes between healthy human individuals. Whole-study results and caveats: As a rule, naive subsets had a larger estimated richness than memory subsets. Sampling was confined to blood; repertoires within tissues likely differ.

TCRdb keeps only in-frame clones here, not all; method: immunoSEQ multiplex PCR. The data hold about a million clones, with around 76% observed a single time. The CDR3 is made up of 13 amino acids. The V end was cut by 5 bases, the J end by 3 bases, with 10 bases between. CDR1 and CDR2 (germline): MDHEN, SYDVKM. This chain links TRBV28 with TRBJ1-1; D perhaps matches TRBD1 (6 bases). The clonotype originates from a man younger than 35 in good health. The sequenced sample was memory CD4+ T cells sorted from blood. Subset of the sample: CD45RA-negative fraction. For the CDR3, the DNA is TGTGCCAGCAGTCCAGGACAGTACACTGAAGCTTTCTTT. Translation gives CASSPGQYTEAFF.